This T cell receptor (beta chain) was observed in a study of T cells in Graves' hyperthyroidism and ophthalmopathy. Researchers took RNA transcripts and amplified the TCR beta CDR3 regions from them. TCR CDR3 regions were first amplified by RT-PCR with HTBI primers. TCRdb called the multiplex PCR reads again in MiXCR, with one record for every CDR3 protein. In the table there are 250,000 to 350,000 distinct CDR3 sequences, about 15% of which are singletons. The V gene's germline CDR1 is MGHRA and CDR2 YSYEKL. With 0 bases removed from V and 2 bases from J, the gap between germline ends came to 17 bases. The CDR3 contains 17 residues. This clonotype was counted only a few times.

The origin of this receptor is a man aged 25-40 years with Graves' hyperthyroidism. J is TRBJ2-7 and V is TRBV4-1, with D maybe TRBD1 (6 bases). Source material: blood. The CDR3 DNA reads as TGCGCCAGCAGCCAAGAGCATTTGTGGACAGACGCCTACGAGCAGTACTTC. Amino acids: CASSQEHLWTDAYEQYF.